These T cell receptor beta chains were read from a single sample in a study of cytomegalovirus exposure and HLA in healthy donors. Here immunoSEQ multiplex PCR was the method, and the copy in TCRdb shows in-frame clones only, minus some. There are about 140,000 clones in the sample; 75% to 85% occur only once, and 2% to 3% lies in the top ten. The sample consisted of PBMCs. Receptors were obtained from a man in his forties or fifties in good health and CMV-seronegative. Each CDR3 is given with its conserved first and last residue. The D gene is left open where the match is weak. Some rows mark clone size as missing; the rest say once, few, many or name a class of expanded clone.

J	V	length	size	D	CDR3	DNA
TRBJ2-7	TRBV7-9	19	NA	TRBD1	CASSFSGQWGDGSSYEQYF	TGTGCCAGCAGCTTCTCGGGACAGTGGGGCGATGGGAGCTCCTACGAGCAGTACTTC
TRBJ1-4	TRBV30	13	NA	TRBD1	CAWRGTGPEKLFF	TGTGCCTGGAGGGGGACAGGGCCCGAAAAACTGTTTTTT
TRBJ2-5	TRBV5-1	15	NA	NA	CASSLSPGIDETQYF	TGCGCCAGCAGCCTCTCCCCGGGGATTGACGAGACCCAGTACTTC
TRBJ1-5	TRBV21-1	15	NA	NA	CASSPGDSRLKPQHF	TGTGCCAGCAGCCCCGGGGACAGCCGTTTGAAGCCCCAGCATTTT
TRBJ2-5	TRBV11-2	15	NA	NA	CASSLVGGAQETQYF	TGTGCCAGCAGCTTAGTTGGCGGGGCTCAAGAGACCCAGTACTTC
TRBJ1-4	TRBV19	13	NA	NA	CASSPTPGGELFF	TGTGCCAGTAGTCCTACTCCGGGAGGGGAACTGTTTTTT
TRBJ2-3	TRBV15	17	NA	TRBD1	CATSRRGDRGWTDTQYF	TGTGCCACCAGCAGGAGGGGGGACAGGGGTTGGACAGATACGCAGTATTTT
TRBJ1-5	TRBV27	14	NA	NA	CASSFGDSNQPQHF	TGTGCCAGCAGTTTTGGAGATAGCAATCAGCCCCAGCATTTT
TRBJ2-7	TRBV4-1	15	NA	NA	CASSQESGQIYEQYF	TGCGCCAGCAGCCAAGAGTCCGGACAGATATACGAGCAGTACTTC
TRBJ2-7	TRBV5-5	15	NA	TRBD2	CASSLGGTSDYEQYF	TGTGCCAGCAGCTTGGGCGGGACTAGCGACTACGAGCAGTACTTC
TRBJ2-3	TRBV19	13	NA	NA	CASSRRSPDTQYF	TGTGCCAGTAGTCGCCGGTCCCCAGATACGCAGTATTTT
TRBJ2-1	TRBV29-1	14	NA	TRBD2	CSVESGGVWDEQFF	TGCAGCGTTGAATCCGGGGGGGTGTGGGATGAGCAGTTCTTC
TRBJ2-3	TRBV5-6	9	NA	NA	CAPTGTQYF	TGTGCTCCTACGGGTACGCAGTATTTT
TRBJ1-1	TRBV9	15	NA	NA	CASSPLSSGNTEAFF	TGTGCCAGCAGCCCCCTTTCCAGCGGGAACACTGAAGCTTTCTTT
TRBJ1-5	TRBV6-1	17	NA	NA	CASSERESRGPRQPQHF	TGTGCCAGCAGTGAACGAGAGAGCCGGGGTCCACGGCAGCCCCAGCATTTT
TRBJ1-1	TRBV12-5	14	NA	NA	CASGNGQINTEAFF	TGTGCTAGTGGTAACGGACAGATTAACACTGAAGCTTTCTTT
TRBJ1-5	TRBV28	13	NA	TRBD1	CASLTGFNQPQHF	TGTGCCAGCTTGACAGGGTTCAATCAGCCCCAGCATTTT
TRBJ2-1	TRBV27	13	NA	TRBD2	CASSLLAGYEQFF	TGTGCCAGCAGTTTACTAGCGGGCTATGAGCAGTTCTTC
TRBJ1-2	TRBV5-1	12	few	NA	CACSMQGNGYTF	TGCGCCTGCAGCATGCAGGGGAACGGCTACACCTTC
TRBJ2-7	TRBV7-8	15	NA	TRBD1	CASSSRDRAYYEQYF	TGTGCCAGCAGCTCCCGGGACAGGGCGTATTACGAGCAGTACTTC
TRBJ1-1	TRBV7-6	15	NA	NA	CASSLGQGWNTEAFF	TGTGCCAGCAGCTTAGGGCAGGGGTGGAACACTGAAGCTTTCTTT
TRBJ2-3	TRBV7-2	17	few	TRBD2	CASSWRGGGDTTDTQYF	TGTGCCAGCAGCTGGAGGGGCGGGGGGGATACCACAGATACGCAGTATTTT
TRBJ1-1	TRBV7-8	18	NA	NA	CASSLTGGAGWGNTEAFF	TGTGCCAGCAGCCTAACGGGCGGGGCTGGTTGGGGGAACACTGAAGCTTTCTTT
TRBJ1-1	TRBV4-1	15	NA	TRBD1	CASSQDRIRGTEAFF	TGCGCCAGCAGCCAAGATAGGATCAGGGGGACTGAAGCTTTCTTT
TRBJ2-2	TRBV19	18	NA	TRBD2	CASSMGKRGGLNTGELFF	TGTGCCAGTAGTATGGGAAAACGGGGGGGCCTTAACACCGGGGAGCTGTTTTTT
TRBJ2-7	TRBV5-4	15	few	NA	CASSPGSSTYYEQYF	TGTGCCAGCAGTCCAGGGTCCTCCACCTACTACGAGCAGTACTTC
TRBJ2-7	TRBV4-2	15	few	TRBD1	CASSQADRGSYEQYF	TGTGCCAGCAGCCAAGCAGACAGGGGAAGCTACGAGCAGTACTTC
TRBJ1-4	TRBV25-1	14	NA	NA	CASSDPSTNEKLFF	TGTGCCAGCAGTGACCCATCAACTAATGAAAAACTGTTTTTT
TRBJ2-1	TRBV7-3	15	NA	NA	CASSLGGTTYNEQFF	TGTGCCAGCAGCCTAGGTGGGACAACCTACAATGAGCAGTTCTTC
TRBJ1-2	TRBV5-4	12	NA	NA	CASSPLTGNYTF	TGTGCCAGCAGCCCCTTGACAGGAAACTACACCTTC
TRBJ1-1	TRBV9	15	NA	NA	CASSVAGNPPTEAFF	TGTGCCAGCAGCGTCGCCGGGAACCCACCCACTGAAGCTTTCTTT
TRBJ2-1	TRBV7-9	15	NA	TRBD2	CASRFSGGPGNEQFF	TGTGCCAGCAGATTCAGCGGGGGGCCGGGAAATGAGCAGTTCTTC
TRBJ1-3	TRBV7-2	15	NA	NA	CASSLAGLSGNTIYF	TGTGCCAGCAGCTTAGCGGGACTCTCTGGAAACACCATATATTTT
TRBJ2-7	TRBV6-1	13	NA	TRBD2	CASSGGGTYEQYF	TGTGCCAGCAGTGGGGGGGGAACCTACGAGCAGTACTTC
TRBJ2-3	TRBV6-5	15	NA	NA	CASSYGELSTDTQYF	TGTGCCAGCAGTTACGGAGAGCTTAGCACAGATACGCAGTATTTT
TRBJ1-5	TRBV7-9	15	NA	TRBD1	CASSPPGQGHQPQHF	TGTGCCAGCAGCCCACCGGGACAGGGTCATCAGCCCCAGCATTTT
TRBJ2-7	TRBV5-1	16	NA	NA	CASSFGANPNSYEQYF	TGCGCCAGCAGCTTCGGAGCAAACCCCAACTCCTACGAGCAGTACTTC
TRBJ2-7	TRBV7-8	18	NA	TRBD2	CASSSLLLTSGRAYEQYF	TGTGCCAGCAGCTCCCTACTTTTAACTAGCGGGAGAGCCTACGAGCAGTACTTC
TRBJ1-2	TRBV6-5	15	NA	TRBD1	CASRNLGQGGYGYTF	TGTGCCAGCAGGAACTTGGGACAGGGGGGCTATGGCTACACCTTC
TRBJ2-1	TRBV11-3	15	few	TRBD2	CASSGRGPNYNEQFF	TGTGCCAGCAGCGGGAGGGGCCCTAACTACAATGAGCAGTTCTTC
TRBJ2-1	TRBV9	16	NA	TRBD1	CASSVEGAISYNEQFF	TGTGCCAGCAGCGTAGAGGGGGCGATTTCCTACAATGAGCAGTTCTTC
TRBJ1-4	TRBV10-1	15	NA	NA	CASSEVQRRDEKLFF	TGCGCCAGCAGTGAGGTTCAACGGCGGGATGAAAAACTGTTTTTT
TRBJ2-1	TRBV6-5	13	NA	TRBD1	CASSRGQGNEQFF	TGTGCCAGCAGCCGTGGACAGGGGAATGAGCAGTTCTTC
TRBJ1-2	TRBV5-1	15	few	NA	CASSLGHSANYGYTF	TGCGCCAGCAGCTTGGGACACTCTGCTAACTATGGCTACACCTTC
TRBJ2-5	TRBV30	17	NA	NA	CAWSPPYRPRGQETQYF	TGTGCCTGGAGTCCCCCCTACCGTCCGCGGGGACAAGAGACCCAGTACTTC
TRBJ1-1	TRBV6-5	14	NA	NA	CASSYRGQNTEAFF	TGTGCCAGCAGTTACCGAGGACAGAACACTGAAGCTTTCTTT